The sequence of this T cell receptor (beta chain) was determined in a study of T-cell memory formation after mild COVID-19. Whole-study findings and limits: Cross-reactive memory apparently joined, as some responding clones appeared in pre-infection memory.

With respect to this clonotype: Its antigen is as yet unknown.

TCRdb reprocessed the 5' RACE reads with MiXCR, giving one entry per CDR3 protein. The table shows approximately 89,000 distinct CDR3 sequences, with 9.5% to 15% occurring only once. The CDR3 totals 15 residues. Germline V gene lookup returns CDR1 SNHLY and CDR2 FYNNEI. Trimming stripped 4 bases from V and 1 base from J, with 8 bases between. V is TRBV2 and J is TRBJ2-6; D is ambiguous. Sequencing was performed on PBMCs or a T cell subset sorted from them (not recorded which). This sequence was found in a man between 18 and 29 years old who had mild COVID-19 (a few samples of this study predate the infection). Cell type and time point are not known. The CDR3 spells CASSVWRSGANVLTF. CDR3 nucleotide sequence: TGTGCCAGCAGTGTGTGGAGATCTGGGGCCAACGTCCTGACTTTC.